What follows describes a single T cell receptor beta chain. Its specificity is unknown. The data were taken from a study of Ad26.COV2.S vaccination and SARS-CoV-2 variants. Study as a whole: Sample donor was a member of the COV1001 Ad26.COV2.S trial arm.

After removal of 5 bases from V and 3 bases from J, the junction contained 6 bases not matched to a gene. The CDR3 totals 16 residues. Germline V gene lookup returns CDR1 LGHNT and CDR2 FRNRAP. Whole-study findings and limits: The placebo group had lower spike-specific TCR breadth than the vaccine recipients did.

Indicated treatment: roughly 18 received Ad26.COV2.S at low or high dose, single or two shots; a few received placebo; per-sample allocation not given. Each sample was drawn 63 days after the first injection (of vaccine or placebo). This vaccine is an Ad26 vector that expresses the Wuhan-strain SARS-CoV-2 spike. Profiled with immunoSEQ multiplex PCR; TCRdb holds only in-frame clones, not every one. The table includes 200,000 to 250,000 clones, more than 75% detected once. The sequence derives from a person between 18 and 65 years old who received the Ad26.COV2.S COVID-19 vaccine or a placebo. The source was peripheral blood, collected in a trial of Ad26.COV2.S vaccine versus placebo. This chain connects TRBV12-5 to TRBJ2-1, with 11 bases aligning to TRBD2. The CDR3 here is CASGQTTSGSYNEQFF. The CDR3 DNA is TGTGCTAGTGGTCAAACCACTAGCGGGAGCTACAATGAGCAGTTCTTC.